This T cell receptor beta chain was obtained from a study of regulatory T cells in long-lasting Graves disease. The CDR3 is made up of 13 amino acids. The V gene's germline CDR1 is SGHDN and CDR2 FVKESK. V shed 0 bases and J shed 11 bases, with 12 bases lying between them. Arm-PCR of CDR3 regions and iRepertoire HTBI primers were the basis on which TCR beta libraries were built. In TCRdb, the multiplex PCR reads were re-called with MiXCR into one record per CDR3 protein. The sample records 300,000 to 400,000 distinct CDR3 sequences, over 15% being singletons. There are many counts of this clonotype. Time point in this sample: newly diagnosed GD, antithyroid drugs for less than 3 months. The TCR library was made from RNA that had been extracted from PBMCs in TRIzol. The sample was also linked to a second study, of T cells in Graves' hyperthyroidism and ophthalmopathy. That work adds: The TCR CDR3 first-round RT-PCR relied on the HTBI primer set. In validation, the model predicted ophthalmopathy. These predictions came a median about 6.2 months before onset.

The sequencing used peripheral blood mononuclear cells (PBMCs), collected at new diagnosis, from a patient treated with antithyroid drugs. This TCR came from a man aged 35 to 55 with Graves disease. The chain carries TRBV14 and TRBJ2-3, with unresolved D. The DNA of the CDR3 is TGTGCCAGCAGCCAAGATCGATACGGCGAGCAGTATTTT. Its translation: CASSQDRYGEQYF.